The entry below describes one T cell receptor beta chain. The antigen is undetermined. Vbeta (60) and Jbeta (13) primers were used in the PCR. This table comes from immunoSEQ multiplex PCR, and its TCRdb copy is limited to in-frame clones, with some not included. The table records tens of thousands of clones, about 85% of them present only once. This sample was taken from a study of cytomegalovirus exposure and HLA in healthy donors. Study-level points and caveats: Some TCR beta chains (roughly 150 of them) were listed as cytomegalovirus-associated.

The CDR3 has 13 residues. Per the germline V gene, CDR1 is GTSNPN and CDR2 is SVGIG (reference sequence). V was shortened by 2 bases and J by 0 bases, with 5 bases between the two germline ends. This receptor was taken from a female donor in good health and CMV-seronegative. The chain is built from TRBV30 and TRBJ1-3; no clear D. Sequencing was done on a sample of PBMCs. The DNA for the CDR3 is TGTGCCTGGAGTCAGGACTCTGGAAACACCATATATTTT. Its translation: CAWSQDSGNTIYF.